The 10 T cell receptor beta chains below come from one sample, sequenced in a study of blood T cell repertoires in COVID-19. The repertoire was sequenced with immunoSEQ multiplex PCR; TCRdb's copy has only in-frame clones and lacks some. The table shows about 140,000 clones, with over 75% occurring only once. Sequenced sample: peripheral blood. Every receptor here comes from a man aged 50 or older with acute or convalescent COVID-19.

V and J are TRBV7-9 and TRBJ2-1, with 9 bases lining up with TRBD2. This CDR3 region has 13 residues. Trimming took 5 bases from V and 9 from J; bases not matched to a gene: 5. Germline-derived CDR1 and CDR2 are SEHNR and FQNEAQ (reference sequence). The CDR3 sequence is CASSIGLALEQFF. DNA for the CDR3: TGTGCCAGCAGCATTGGACTAGCGCTTGAGCAGTTCTTC.

J is TRBJ1-3 and V is TRBV7-8; D possibly corresponds to TRBD1 (5 bases). The CDR3 covers 14 residues. Germline lookup yields CDR1 SGHVS and CDR2 FQNEAQ. The V gene lost 0 bases and the J gene lost 4 bases, with 7 bases spanning the gap. CDR3 bases: TGTGCCAGCAGCTTAGCGGCAGGGGGAAACACCATATATTTT. It specifies CASSLAAGGNTIYF.

The rearrangement joins TRBV5-1 to TRBJ2-2; TRBD1 matches at 8 bases. V lost 2 bases to trimming and J lost 5 bases; unmatched junction nucleotides: 11. Germline CDR1 SGHRS, CDR2 YFSETQ. The CDR3 runs 17 residues. CDR3 loop: CASSFSGTGWGTGELFF. In DNA form, the CDR3 reads TGCGCCAGCAGCTTTTCCGGGACAGGTTGGGGTACCGGGGAGCTGTTTTTT.

This chain joins TRBV2 and TRBJ2-5; TRBD2 matches 11 bases. Germline values: CDR1 SNHLY, CDR2 FYNNEI. CDR3 length: 12 residues. With V trimmed by 11 bases and J by 4 bases, 3 bases remained unmatched. The CDR3 reads CAGSGRVETQYF. The DNA of the CDR3 is TGTGCCGGTAGCGGGAGGGTAGAGACCCAGTACTTC.

This chain links TRBV2 with TRBJ2-2; D unresolved. The germline V gene encodes CDR1 SNHLY and CDR2 FYNNEI. There are 13 residues in the CDR3. V was cut by 7 bases and J by 5 bases, with 11 bases left in between. CDR3 residues: CASKLENTGELFF. The CDR3 region has the DNA TGTGCCAGCAAATTGGAGAATACCGGGGAGCTGTTTTTT.

V is TRBV6-5 and J is TRBJ1-1; TRBD1 matches 9 bases. Unmatched junction bases numbered 10, after V lost 11 bases and J lost 3 bases. Germline values: CDR1 MNHEY, CDR2 SVGAGI. The CDR3 is 14 amino acids. CDR3 coding DNA: TGTGCCTTGCAACCGGGACAGGGTGACACTGAAGCTTTCTTT. Its protein is CALQPGQGDTEAFF.

V usage is TRBV6-5 and J usage is TRBJ1-6, with 12 bases aligning to TRBD1. CDR3 length equals 14 residues. V lost 6 bases to trimming and J lost 7 bases; unmatched junction nucleotides: 1. Germline V gene sequence: CDR1 MNHEY, CDR2 SVGAGI. Here the CDR3 DNA reads TGTGCCAGCAGGGGACAGGGGGCAAATTCACCCCTCCACTTT. Its protein product is CASRGQGANSPLHF.

The chain employs TRBV5-1 and TRBJ1-6, with TRBD1 identical over 10 bases. Germline-derived CDR1 and CDR2 are SGHRS and YFSETQ. Trimming took 1 base from V and 7 from J; bases not matched to a gene: 2. CDR3 size: 15 residues. The CDR3 sequence is CASSLSTGGNSPLHF. CDR3 coding DNA: TGCGCCAGCAGCTTGTCGACAGGGGGCAATTCACCCCTCCACTTT.

The chain joins TRBV27 to TRBJ1-2; TRBD1 matches 9 bases. Germline loops: CDR1 MNHEY, CDR2 SMNVEV (reference sequence). The V segment lost 3 bases and the J segment 7 bases; nucleotides outside the gene matches: 6. The CDR3 runs to 14 residues. Here the CDR3 reads CASSLTGGARGYTF. The CDR3 nucleotides are TGTGCCAGCAGTTTGACAGGGGGGGCGCGTGGCTACACCTTC.

This sequence joins TRBV7-6 and TRBJ1-2; no definite D call. CDR3 size: 12 residues. From germline, CDR1 is SGHVS and CDR2 FNYEAQ. V was cut by 5 bases and J by 5 bases, with 9 bases left in between. The CDR3, as DNA: TGTGCCAGCAGCGACGTCGGGTATGGCTACACCTTC. As protein: CASSDVGYGYTF.